Shown below are 23 T cell receptor beta chains from a single sample sequenced in a study of technical replicates of blood from a few donors. Repertoires were generated with immunoSEQ multiplex PCR, while TCRdb's copy carries only in-frame clones and drops some. The data show over 70,000 clones, about 94% seen once. The sequencing sample was made of T cells isolated from PBMCs. These receptors originate from a human donor in good health.

V is TRBV11-3 and J is TRBJ2-1, with D unresolved. V shed 2 bases and J shed 7 bases, with 9 bases lying between them. CDR1 is SGHNT and CDR2 is YENEEA in the germline V gene. The CDR3 runs to 13 residues. The CDR3 DNA is TGTGCCAGCAGCTTACCGGGTTCAAATGAGCAGTTCTTC. Its protein product is CASSLPGSNEQFF. Filled out from reference TRBV11-3 and TRBJ2-1, the complete variable domain reads EAGVVQSPRYKIIEKKQPVAFWCNPISGHNTLYWYLQNLGQGPELLIRYENEEAVDDSQLPKDRFSAERLKGVDSTLKIQPAELGDSAVYLCASSLPGSNEQFFGPGTRLTVL.

This clone occurred once. The rearrangement joins TRBV30 to TRBJ2-7, with 8 bases fitting TRBD2. Germline CDR1 reads GTSNPN; CDR2 reads SVGIG (reference sequence). V dropped 3 bases and J dropped 6; count of bases not matched to a gene: 13. The CDR3 extends over 15 amino acids. The CDR3 protein is CAWRRGSGSWGEQYF. CDR3 in DNA: TGTGCCTGGAGGCGAGGAAGCGGGAGCTGGGGCGAGCAGTACTTC.

This chain joins TRBV7-3 and TRBJ2-3, with 13 bases matching TRBD2. The CDR3 consists of 18 residues. J was trimmed by 0 bases and V by 5 bases; bases with no gene match: 8. Germline loops: CDR1 SGHTA, CDR2 FQGTGA. CDR3 sequence (DNA): TGTGCCAGCAGCGATATTGGGGGACTAGCGGGAAGCACAGATACGCAGTATTTT. Amino acid sequence: CASSDIGGLAGSTDTQYF.

J is TRBJ2-7 and V is TRBV9; TRBD1 is a possible D gene (7 bases). Between the trimmed V and J ends, which lost 4 bases and 5 bases, there was a span of 16 bases. Germline V lookup: CDR1 SGDLS, CDR2 YYNGEE. This CDR3 is built from 14 residues. The CDR3 sequence is CASSPEGQINEQYF. CDR3 DNA sequence: TGTGCCAGCAGCCCGGAGGGACAGATAAACGAGCAGTACTTC.

The chain combines TRBV5-1 with TRBJ1-2; a weak D match, TRBD1 (5 bases). V lost 3 bases and J 1 base, leaving 13 bases between the germline ends. The CDR3 spans 15 residues. CDR1 and CDR2 from the germline V gene are SGHRS and YFSETQ. For the CDR3, the DNA is TGCGCCAGCAGCTCGAGGGGAGGTAGTAACTATGGCTACACCTTC. Translating it yields CASSSRGGSNYGYTF.

The V call is TRBV7-2, the J call TRBJ2-7; D unresolved. CDR3 length: 11 residues. With 6 bases removed from V and 4 bases from J, the gap between germline ends came to 7 bases. Germline loops: CDR1 SGHTA, CDR2 FQGNSA. The CDR3 sequence: CASSSLYEQYF. The CDR3 DNA follows: TGTGCCAGCAGTTCCCTATACGAGCAGTACTTC.

The chain couples TRBV6-6 to TRBJ1-2, with 12 nucleotides matching TRBD1. The CDR3 consists of 15 residues. Germline V lookup: CDR1 MNHNY, CDR2 SVGAGI (reference sequence). The trim removed 6 bases at V and 5 bases at J, leaving 7 bases unmatched. CDR3 sequence: CASSLGQGAAYGYTF. CDR3 sequence (DNA): TGTGCCAGCAGCCTGGGACAGGGGGCAGCGTATGGCTACACCTTC.

The gene calls are TRBV10-3 and TRBJ1-1, with 9 nucleotides matching TRBD1. The junction had 1 base not matched to a gene; V was cut back by 3 bases and J by 5 bases. Germline CDR1 is ENHRY and CDR2 is SYGVKD. The CDR3 is made up of 13 amino acids. The CDR3 spells CAISEDRGTEAFF. Here the CDR3 DNA reads TGTGCCATCAGTGAAGACAGGGGGACTGAAGCTTTCTTT.

This chain connects TRBV10-1 to TRBJ1-1; tentative D call: TRBD1 (6 bases). This CDR3 spans 14 amino acids. V lost 2 bases, J lost 3 bases, and 10 bases lay in between. From germline, CDR1 is WNHNN and CDR2 SYGVQD (reference sequence). CDR3 sequence: CASSEAQGYTEAFF. Here the CDR3 DNA reads TGCGCCAGCAGTGAGGCCCAGGGGTACACTGAAGCTTTCTTT.

The rearrangement links TRBV7-2 to TRBJ1-1; 9 bases line up with TRBD1. Germline CDR1 reads SGHTA; CDR2 reads FQGNSA. V dropped 5 bases and J dropped 3; count of bases not matched to a gene: 4. The CDR3 has 14 amino acids. CDR3 DNA: TGTGCCAGCAGCCAGGGACAGGGTTACACTGAAGCTTTCTTT. Protein: CASSQGQGYTEAFF.

The chain couples TRBV9 to TRBJ2-7; D is possibly TRBD2 (5 bases). V lost 0 bases and J lost 3, with 13 bases in between. The CDR3 extends over 15 amino acids. Germline-derived CDR1 and CDR2 are SGDLS and YYNGEE. The CDR3 loop is CASSVGRTVDYEQYF. CDR3 nucleotide sequence: TGTGCCAGCAGCGTAGGTAGGACTGTAGACTACGAGCAGTACTTC.

The chain has TRBV5-5 and TRBJ2-2; TRBD1 is a possible D gene (5 bases). The CDR3 has 18 amino acids. V lost 0 bases to trimming and J lost 3 bases, with 18 bases between them. Germline-derived CDR1 and CDR2 are SGHKS and YYEKEE (reference sequence). As DNA, the CDR3 is TGTGCCAGCAGCTTGGATCTAGGGGTTCTAGGTGACACCGGGGAGCTGTTTTTT. Its protein product is CASSLDLGVLGDTGELFF.

CDR3 DNA: TGTGCCAGCAGTTCAGGGGCTTTCAATCAGCCCCAGCATTTT. This gives the protein CASSSGAFNQPQHF. The chain couples TRBV6-5 to TRBJ1-5, with D maybe TRBD1 (6 bases). There are 14 residues in the CDR3. V was shortened by 4 bases and J by 3 bases, with 10 bases between the two germline ends. Germline V CDR1 and CDR2: MNHEY, SVGAGI.

Here the CDR3 reads CASSTLLRSYNEQFF. For the CDR3, the DNA is TGTGCCAGCAGTACGCTACTCCGCTCCTACAATGAGCAGTTCTTC. The chain has TRBV2 and TRBJ2-1; D is undetermined. Per the germline V gene, CDR1 is SNHLY and CDR2 is FYNNEI. Deletions cut 5 bases from V and 0 bases from J, with 11 bases between. The CDR3 consists of 15 residues.

This rearrangement joins TRBV5-5 to TRBJ1-5, with 9 bases identical to TRBD1. V shed 2 bases and J 4 bases; nucleotides not matched to a gene: 4. The CDR3 consists of 15 residues. Germline CDR1 is SGHKS and CDR2 is YYEKEE (reference sequence). CDR3 DNA sequence: TGTGCCAGCAGCTTCGGGACAGGGCAGAATCAGCCCCAGCATTTT. Translating it yields CASSFGTGQNQPQHF.

This clone was seen once. The V call is TRBV19, the J call TRBJ1-2, with 8 bases fitting TRBD1. This CDR3 has 13 residues. Germline trimming cut 7 bases from V and 3 bases from J; bases unmatched to any gene: 4. Germline-derived CDR1 and CDR2 are LNHDA and SQIVND (reference sequence). The CDR3 loop is CASKRDRHYGYTF. CDR3 nucleotides: TGTGCCAGTAAGAGGGACAGGCACTATGGCTACACCTTC.

The chain has TRBV11-2 and TRBJ2-1; D gene uncertain. CDR3 length: 11 amino acids. The V and J ends lost 3 bases and 7 bases respectively, with 4 bases between them. Germline V CDR1 and CDR2: SGHAT, FQNNGV. For the CDR3, the DNA is TGTGCCAGCAGCTTTCTGAATGAGCAGTTCTTC. This encodes CASSFLNEQFF.

The V gene is TRBV7-3, the J gene TRBJ2-2, with 14 positions matching TRBD2. Germline values: CDR1 SGHTA, CDR2 FQGTGA. The V gene end was trimmed by 3 bases and the J gene end by 5 bases; junction bases not matched to a gene: 2. This CDR3 spans 16 amino acids. The CDR3 sequence: CASSFGLAGGTGELFF. The CDR3 coding sequence is TGTGCCAGCAGCTTCGGACTAGCGGGAGGTACCGGGGAGCTGTTTTTT.

The rearrangement joins TRBV5-1 to TRBJ2-2, with D possibly matching TRBD2 (5 bases). The V and J ends lost 4 bases and 3 bases respectively, with 13 bases between them. This CDR3 comprises 15 residues. CDR1 and CDR2 (germline): SGHRS, YFSETQ. CDR3 protein: CASSREGSYTGELFF. In DNA form, the CDR3 reads TGCGCCAGCAGCCGGGAAGGGAGTTACACCGGGGAGCTGTTTTTT.

The genes are TRBV6-6 and TRBJ2-1; 8 bases fit TRBD2. V lost 4 bases, J lost 4 bases, and 9 bases stayed unmatched. The CDR3 has 16 residues. Germline lookup yields CDR1 MNHNY and CDR2 SVGAGI (reference sequence). CDR3: CASSSKAGGAYNEQFF. Written as DNA, the CDR3 is TGTGCCAGCAGTTCTAAGGCGGGAGGTGCGTACAATGAGCAGTTCTTC.

V usage is TRBV28 and J usage is TRBJ2-1; the match to TRBD2 covers 8 bases. Germline V gene lookup returns CDR1 MDHEN and CDR2 SYDVKM. This CDR3 region has 14 residues. Trimming took 4 bases from V and 8 from J; bases not matched to a gene: 7. The CDR3 reads CASSSQRELDEQFF. In DNA, the CDR3 is TGTGCCAGCAGTTCCCAGCGGGAGTTGGATGAGCAGTTCTTC.

This clone was observed once. The chain carries TRBV9 and TRBJ2-2, with 8 nucleotides matching TRBD1. V lost 1 base and J lost 4; bases outside the gene matches: 6. Germline assignment: CDR1 SGDLS and CDR2 YYNGEE. This CDR3 spans 16 amino acids. The CDR3 DNA is TGTGCCAGCAGCGTAATGACAGGGGTGGGCACCGGGGAGCTGTTTTTT. Translation gives CASSVMTGVGTGELFF.

The chain is built from TRBV19 and TRBJ1-3; D perhaps matches TRBD1 (6 bases). Trimming removed 6 bases from V and 0 bases from J, with 12 bases in between. The V gene's germline CDR1 is LNHDA and CDR2 SQIVND (reference sequence). This CDR3 is built from 15 residues. CDR3 coding DNA: TGTGCCAGTAGGGTCAGGACAGTCTCTGGAAACACCATATATTTT. Protein sequence: CASRVRTVSGNTIYF.